The 4 T cell receptor beta chains below all came from one sample that was sequenced in a study of human T cells and chemical hapten exposure. As for time point: pre-sensitization, week 0. Treatment defined: therapeutic diphenylcyclopropenone sensitization with weekly scalp DPC. TCRdb reprocessed the RACE reads via MiXCR and lists one record per CDR3 protein. The sample records some 74,000 distinct CDR3 sequences, 13% to 15% being singletons. The specimen comprised whole blood, sampled in connection with sensitization to the hapten diphenylcyclopropenone (DPC). Receptors originate from a woman between 50 and 59 years old with alopecia areata. Some clones in this sample may be carry-over from other donors' samples.

This clonotype came up a few times. The CDR3 is CASSLVRQGVGTDTQYF. The CDR3 coding sequence is TGTGCCAGCAGCTTAGTGAGGCAGGGGGTCGGCACAGATACGCAGTATTTT. The rearrangement links TRBV7-6 to TRBJ2-3, with TRBD1 identical over 7 bases. Per the germline V gene, CDR1 is SGHVS and CDR2 is FNYEAQ. Trimming at V came to 1 base and at J to 1 base, leaving 8 bases not matched to a gene. The CDR3 length is 17 residues.

The J gene is TRBJ1-1, the V gene TRBV6-1, with a possible D match to TRBD1 (6 bases). CDR1 is MNHNS, CDR2 SASEGT, per germline. Trimming removed 10 bases from V and 0 bases from J, with 9 bases in between. The CDR3 runs 12 residues. The CDR3 DNA reads as TGTGCCACCTGGACAGTGAACACTGAAGCTTTCTTT. Translated: CATWTVNTEAFF.

The J gene is TRBJ1-5, the V gene TRBV28, with D unresolved. V was shortened by 6 bases and J by 10 bases, with 19 bases between the two germline ends. This CDR3 is built from 14 residues. Germline V lookup: CDR1 MDHEN, CDR2 SYDVKM. The CDR3: CASSSSAGIRPQHF. CDR3 DNA: TGTGCCAGCAGCTCCTCAGCGGGGATTCGCCCCCAGCATTTT.

In this sample, this clonotype turned up a few times. CDR3 sequence reads: CSVRPRAGQETQYF. The CDR3 nucleotides read TGCAGCGTCCGTCCGCGGGCGGGACAAGAGACCCAGTACTTC. V usage is TRBV29-1 and J usage is TRBJ2-5; maybe TRBD2 (6 bases). Trimming removed 6 bases from V and 2 bases from J, with 16 bases in between. This CDR3 spans 14 amino acids. Germline V gene data show CDR1 as SQVTM and CDR2 as ANQGSEA.